The 6 T cell receptor beta chains in this list originate from one sample, sequenced in a study of CD8+ T cells in alopecia areata. Treatment specified: oral pan-JAK inhibitor, 5-10 mg twice daily. Sequencing used cDNA as its template, made by extracting RNA and reverse transcribing it. Here immunoSEQ multiplex PCR was the method, and the copy in TCRdb shows in-frame clones only, minus some. The profile covers fewer than 250,000 clones, with around two fifths appearing a single time and just under 0.5% taken by the ten largest. The sequenced sample was CD4+ T cells sorted from blood, obtained at roughly week 30, from a patient treated with tofacitinib. The receptors shown here come from a human donor with alopecia areata.

The gene calls are TRBV30 and TRBJ1-5, with D possibly TRBD1 on 6 matching bases. Germline V gives CDR1 GTSNPN, CDR2 SVGIG (reference sequence). This CDR3 region has 14 residues. V lost 2 bases to trimming and J lost 6 bases, with 14 bases between them. The CDR3 is CAWSLTGVGQPQHF. The CDR3 nucleotides are TGTGCCTGGAGTTTGACAGGCGTGGGTCAGCCCCAGCATTTT.

J is TRBJ2-3 and V is TRBV19; 7 nucleotides match TRBD2. The germline gives CDR1 LNHDA, CDR2 SQIVND (reference sequence). V lost 4 bases to trimming and J lost 5 bases; unmatched junction nucleotides: 6. The CDR3 runs 14 residues. This CDR3 is CASSTLPGGDTQYF. The CDR3 DNA sequence: TGTGCCAGTAGTACTTTACCGGGGGGAGATACGCAGTATTTT.

V and J are TRBV7-9 and TRBJ1-2; TRBD1 is a possible D gene (5 bases). The ends were cut back, 2 bases at V and 3 bases at J, with 10 bases in the middle. The CDR3 runs to 14 residues. Per germline, CDR1 SEHNR and CDR2 FQNEAQ (reference sequence). CDR3: CASSLSDRYYGYTF. The CDR3 DNA sequence: TGTGCCAGCAGCTTAAGTGACAGATACTATGGCTACACCTTC.

This clone was seen a handful of times. This chain connects TRBV7-2 to TRBJ1-5, with D unresolved. The V gene lost 3 bases and the J gene lost 3 bases, with 12 bases spanning the gap. The CDR3 covers 15 residues. Germline CDR1 is SGHTA and CDR2 is FQGNSA. CDR3 sequence (DNA): TGTGCCAGCAGCTTCGAAGTCAGCCCCAATCAGCCCCAGCATTTT. It translates to CASSFEVSPNQPQHF.

Only one count was recorded for this clone. This chain links TRBV30 with TRBJ1-5; D gene ambiguous. V dropped 2 bases and J dropped 4 bases, with 9 bases sitting between them. The CDR3 is 13 residues long. CDR1 and CDR2 (germline): GTSNPN, SVGIG (reference sequence). The chain's CDR3 is CAWSLSGNQPQHF. Written as DNA, the CDR3 is TGTGCCTGGAGTTTAAGTGGTAATCAGCCCCAGCATTTT.

The CDR3 nucleotides are TGCAGCGTTGCCTCATCACGAGACACGCAGTATTTT. Translating gives CSVASSRDTQYF. V gene TRBV29-1 combines with J gene TRBJ2-3; unclear D gene. The CDR3 loop spans 12 amino acids. Trimming pared 4 bases from V and 9 bases from J, leaving 14 bases between. CDR1 is SQVTM and CDR2 is ANQGSEA in the germline V gene.